This T cell receptor beta chain was profiled in a study of T cell repertoires in cytomegalovirus infection. The CDR3 is made up of 18 amino acids. V was clipped by 1 base and J by 8 bases; unmatched bases: 14. This clonotype turned up a few times. No antigen is known for it. TCRdb reprocessed the reads via MiXCR and lists one record per CDR3 protein. The sample includes approximately 89,000 distinct CDR3 sequences, 20% to 30% of them seen just once. The sequenced sample was CD8+ T cells from cultured PBMCs, obtained from culture after CMV antigen stimulation. The chain has TRBV12-3 or TRBV12-4 and TRBJ1-4; 9 positions agree with TRBD1. The TCR comes from a human donor in good health (CMV status not recorded). Some clones in this sample may be carry-over from other donors' samples. The CDR3 region has the DNA TGTGCCAGCAGTTTAGGGACAGGGGAGCTAATCGAGCAGGAAAAACTGTTTTTT. This codes for CASSLGTGELIEQEKLFF.